These 17 T cell receptor beta chains originate from one sample sequenced in a study of T cell responses to AZD1222 COVID-19 vaccine. The assay was immunoSEQ multiplex PCR, and TCRdb's table has in-frame clones only and misses some. The sample lists about 120,000 clones; roughly 91% were seen once. Source: peripheral blood, taken 28 days after the second AZD1222 dose. The source of these receptors is an adult who received the AZD1222 COVID-19 vaccine.

V is TRBV19 and J is TRBJ1-2; 7 nucleotides align to TRBD1. Germline CDR1 LNHDA, CDR2 SQIVND (reference sequence). This CDR3 is built from 15 residues. V lost 0 bases to trimming and J lost 6 bases; unmatched junction nucleotides: 7. The CDR3 spells CASSIDREGANGYTF. CDR3 DNA sequence: TGTGCCAGTAGTATAGATCGCGAGGGGGCGAATGGCTACACCTTC.

The CDR3 spells CASNGQGNSGNTIYF. CDR3 bases: TGTGCCAGCAATGGTCAGGGAAACTCTGGAAACACCATATATTTT. The rearrangement joins TRBV6-5 to TRBJ1-3, with D tentatively TRBD1 (5 bases). CDR1 and CDR2 (germline): MNHEY, SVGAGI. This CDR3 region has 15 residues. The V end lost 7 bases, the J end lost 0 bases, and 13 bases lay between the germline ends.

This clone was detected once. V is TRBV3-1 (or the pseudogene TRBV3-2) and J is TRBJ1-5, with D unresolved. The V end lost 0 bases, the J end lost 6 bases, and 6 bases lay between the germline ends. The CDR3 runs 13 residues. Germline V gives CDR1 LGHDT, CDR2 YNNKEL (reference sequence). The CDR3 bases are TGTGCCAGCAGCCAAGATCTCGGTCAGCCCCAGCATTTT. It is translated as CASSQDLGQPQHF.

V gene TRBV6-2 or TRBV6-3 combines with J gene TRBJ2-4; 14 positions agree with TRBD2. CDR3 length: 18 amino acids. Germline V gene lookup returns CDR1 MNHEY and CDR2 SVGEGT. Unmatched junction bases numbered 8, after V lost 4 bases and J lost 3 bases. The CDR3 protein is CASSFGLAGGGGKNIQYF. CDR3 DNA sequence: TGTGCCAGCAGTTTCGGACTAGCGGGAGGTGGGGGCAAAAACATTCAGTACTTC.

This chain uses TRBV5-4 with TRBJ1-5; D possibly corresponds to TRBD1 (6 bases). Germline CDR1 SGHNT, CDR2 YYREEE (reference sequence). There are 15 residues in the CDR3. V was clipped by 3 bases and J by 5 bases, with 15 bases between them. The CDR3 coding sequence is TGTGCCAGCAGCTCAATGGGGGCTTCGGATCAGCCCCAGCATTTT. It specifies CASSSMGASDQPQHF. Together with reference TRBV5-4 and TRBJ1-5, the CDR3 gives the full variable domain: ETGVTQSPTHLIKTRGQQVTLRCSSQSGHNTVSWYQQALGQGPQFIFQYYREEENGRGNFPPRFSGLQFPNYSSELNVNALELDDSALYLCASSSMGASDQPQHFGDGTRLSIL.

This CDR3 is CASSSPGTGELFF. In nucleotides, the CDR3 is TGTGCCAGCAGTTCGCCAGGGACCGGGGAGCTGTTTTTT. The genes are TRBV27 and TRBJ2-2; TRBD1 is a possible D gene (5 bases). V lost 4 bases and J 5 bases, leaving 8 bases between the germline ends. CDR1 MNHEY and CDR2 SMNVEV come from the germline V gene (reference sequence). The length of the CDR3 is 13 residues.

CDR3 protein: CASSMIGQGTFNSPLHF. The CDR3 region has the DNA TGTGCCAGCAGCATGATTGGGCAGGGGACCTTTAATTCACCCCTCCACTTT. The chain combines TRBV5-6 with TRBJ1-6; D is possibly TRBD1 (6 bases). The germline gives CDR1 SGHDT, CDR2 YYEEEE. This CDR3 is 17 amino acids long. V dropped 4 bases and J dropped 6 bases, with 20 bases sitting between them. Full variable domain (rest looked up from reference TRBV5-6 and TRBJ1-6): DAGVTQSPTHLIKTRGQQVTLRCSPKSGHDTVSWYQQALGQGPQFIFQYYEEEERQRGNFPDRFSGHQFPNYSSELNVNALLLGDSALYLCASSMIGQGTFNSPLHFGNGTRLTVT.

This clone is a singleton in its sample. The V and J genes are TRBV15 and TRBJ2-5; TRBD1 matches 9 bases. With 3 bases clipped from V and 1 base from J, the junction kept 0 bases outside the gene matches. Per the germline V gene, CDR1 is LNHNV and CDR2 is YYDKDF (reference sequence). There are 14 residues in the CDR3. CDR3 DNA sequence: TGTGCCACCAGCAGGGGACAGGGCCAAGAGACCCAGTACTTC. It yields the protein CATSRGQGQETQYF.

The chain couples TRBV3-1 (or the pseudogene TRBV3-2) to TRBJ2-5; D is undetermined. CDR3 length: 16 residues. Trimming removed 2 bases at V and 0 bases at J, with 13 bases between. Germline V CDR1 and CDR2: LGHDT, YNNKEL (reference sequence). This CDR3 is CASSQNPGFNQETQYF. CDR3 nucleotide sequence: TGTGCCAGCAGCCAAAACCCAGGCTTCAACCAAGAGACCCAGTACTTC.

The chain uses TRBV19 and TRBJ2-1; 11 bases map to TRBD2. The CDR3 loop spans 15 amino acids. Germline loops: CDR1 LNHDA, CDR2 SQIVND (reference sequence). The J segment lost 8 bases and the V segment lost 5 bases, leaving 8 bases of the junction unmatched. The CDR3 sequence is CASSPLAGGVDEQFF. CDR3 nucleotide sequence: TGTGCCAGTAGTCCGCTAGCGGGAGGTGTAGATGAGCAGTTCTTC.

J is TRBJ2-5 and V is TRBV27; 7 nucleotides match TRBD2. Per the germline V gene, CDR1 is MNHEY and CDR2 is SMNVEV (reference sequence). The V gene end was trimmed by 3 bases and the J gene end by 4 bases; junction bases not matched to a gene: 8. The CDR3 has 15 amino acids. This CDR3 is CASSLAGRVGETQYF. The CDR3 region has the DNA TGTGCCAGCAGTTTGGCAGGGAGGGTTGGAGAGACCCAGTACTTC.

The genes are TRBV19 and TRBJ1-2, with D perhaps matching TRBD1 (5 bases). This CDR3 is built from 14 residues. Germline V lookup: CDR1 LNHDA, CDR2 SQIVND (reference sequence). V gave up 1 base and J gave up 3 bases, with 9 bases separating them. The CDR3, as DNA: TGTGCCAGTAGTATAGGGGTCAGGGACTATGGCTACACCTTC. Its translation is CASSIGVRDYGYTF. The whole variable domain, remainder taken from reference TRBV19 and TRBJ1-2, is DGGITQSPKYLFRKEGQNVTLSCEQNLNHDAMYWYRQDPGQGLRLIYYSQIVNDFQKGDIAEGYSVSREKKESFPLTVTSAQKNPTAFYLCASSIGVRDYGYTFGSGTRLTVV.

The rearrangement uses TRBV6-2 or TRBV6-3 and TRBJ2-2; TRBD2 matches 13 bases. Germline V gene data show CDR1 as MNHEY and CDR2 as SVGEGT. This CDR3 contains 16 residues. Trimming took 4 bases from V and 3 from J; bases not matched to a gene: 2. The CDR3 sequence is CASSSTSGRDTGELFF. CDR3 bases: TGTGCCAGCAGTTCCACTAGCGGGAGGGACACCGGGGAGCTGTTTTTT.

The chain joins TRBV4-1 to TRBJ1-3; perhaps TRBD1 as D (6 bases). This CDR3 region has 15 residues. Germline-derived CDR1 and CDR2 are MGHRA and YSYEKL. V shed 0 bases and J shed 1 base, with 7 bases lying between them. The CDR3: CASSQDTGSGNTIYF. CDR3 sequence (DNA): TGCGCCAGCAGCCAAGACACAGGGTCTGGAAACACCATATATTTT.

The chain recombines TRBV4-3 with TRBJ2-1, with no clear D. With 5 bases removed from V and 7 bases from J, the gap between germline ends came to 12 bases. Looked up from germline, CDR1 is LGHNA and CDR2 is YSLEER. The CDR3 covers 13 residues. The CDR3 coding sequence is TGCGCCAGCAGCACCAAGATCGGAAATGAGCAGTTCTTC. Its translation: CASSTKIGNEQFF.

This clone was counted many times. The chain employs TRBV15 and TRBJ1-5; no firm D call. Trimming stripped 1 base from V and 11 bases from J, with 12 bases between. Germline CDR1 and CDR2: LNHNV and YYDKDF (reference sequence). The CDR3 runs 13 residues. CDR3 residues: CATSRAGDLAQHF. DNA of the CDR3: TGTGCCACCAGCAGAGCTGGAGATCTAGCCCAGCATTTT.

The rearrangement links TRBV6-5 to TRBJ1-5, with 7 positions matching TRBD1. CDR3 length: 13 residues. Unmatched junction bases numbered 7, after V lost 7 bases and J lost 7 bases. Germline loops: CDR1 MNHEY, CDR2 SVGAGI. The CDR3 DNA reads TGTGCCAGCAACAGGGGATGGGGGCAGCCCCAGCATTTT. Protein product: CASNRGWGQPQHF.